These T cell receptor beta chains were read from a single sample in a study of CD8 T cells in Susac syndrome. MiXCR, applied by TCRdb to the immunoSEQ multiplex PCR reads, yields one record per CDR3 protein. The sample lists some 100,000 distinct CDR3 sequences; around 90% were seen once. The sequencing input was CD4+ T cells from PBMCs. Every receptor here comes from a human donor in good health. Each CDR3 is given with its conserved first and last residue. Fields, in order: J gene, clone size, V gene, CDR3 protein. Only part of the rows carry a size: once, few, many, or a class if the clone is expanded.

TRBJ2-3	-	TRBV7-9	CASSLATGVGLTDTQYF
TRBJ2-6	-	TRBV6-1	CASSDNSGANVLTF
TRBJ2-1	once	TRBV4-2	CASSQDPLAQANEQFF
TRBJ1-2	-	TRBV27	CASSSGGGVYGYTF
TRBJ2-2	-	TRBV19	CASRGRAGYTGELFF
TRBJ1-1	-	TRBV18	CASSRLDRGSNTEAFF
TRBJ1-1	-	TRBV20-1	CSAAGDSSQRSEAFF
TRBJ2-2	-	TRBV6-2/TRBV6-3	CASTRASLGTGELFF
TRBJ2-3	-	TRBV20-1	CSFPTSGRTDTQYF
TRBJ2-7	-	TRBV7-2	CASSLTGEIYEQYF
TRBJ2-7	-	TRBV4-1	CASSRLGLVSYEQYF
TRBJ1-6	-	TRBV19	CASSPNRDRNYNSPLHF
TRBJ1-1	once	TRBV2	CASSGMGGKVNTEAFF
TRBJ1-1	-	TRBV12-3/TRBV12-4	CASTVRPANTEAFF
TRBJ2-1	-	TRBV5-1	CASSPLAGGFGRENEQFF
TRBJ2-5	-	TRBV4-1	CASSQVSAGGPQETQYF
TRBJ1-2	once	TRBV19	CASRRGQGTNYGYTF
TRBJ2-2	once	TRBV29-1	CSVIEARSGELFF
TRBJ2-3	-	TRBV7-3	CASSFSSSTDTQYF
TRBJ2-2	-	TRBV20-1	CSAPRTGRTGELFF
TRBJ1-2	-	TRBV18	CASSLLPGTGDTYGYTF
TRBJ1-1	-	TRBV29-1	CSVSTVLNTEAFF
TRBJ1-2	once	TRBV6-6	CATAPGYTF
TRBJ1-1	-	TRBV4-3	CASSQDGLLGTEAFF
TRBJ2-7	once	TRBV15	CATSSPGQREFEQYF
TRBJ1-2	-	TRBV6-2/TRBV6-3	CASSELQYGYTF
TRBJ2-4	-	TRBV5-1	CASSLAGRSIQYF
TRBJ1-6	-	TRBV28	CASSPTGTPGSPLHF
TRBJ2-7	-	TRBV23-1	CASSQSREHRTYEQYF